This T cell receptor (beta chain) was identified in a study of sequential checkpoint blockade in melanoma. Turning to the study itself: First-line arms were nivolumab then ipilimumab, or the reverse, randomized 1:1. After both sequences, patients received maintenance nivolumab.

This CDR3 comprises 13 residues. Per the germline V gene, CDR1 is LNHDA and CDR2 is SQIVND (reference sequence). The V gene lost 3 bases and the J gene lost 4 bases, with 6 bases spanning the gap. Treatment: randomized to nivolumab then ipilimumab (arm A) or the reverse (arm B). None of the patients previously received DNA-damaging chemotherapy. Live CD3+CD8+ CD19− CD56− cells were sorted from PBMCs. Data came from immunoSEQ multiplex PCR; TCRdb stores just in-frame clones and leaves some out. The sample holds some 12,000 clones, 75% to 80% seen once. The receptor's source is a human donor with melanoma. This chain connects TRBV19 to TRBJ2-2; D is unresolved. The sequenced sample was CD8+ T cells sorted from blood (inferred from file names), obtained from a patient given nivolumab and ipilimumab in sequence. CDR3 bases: TGTGCCAGTAGTATGTCCGGCACCGGGGAGCTGTTTTTT. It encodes CASSMSGTGELFF.